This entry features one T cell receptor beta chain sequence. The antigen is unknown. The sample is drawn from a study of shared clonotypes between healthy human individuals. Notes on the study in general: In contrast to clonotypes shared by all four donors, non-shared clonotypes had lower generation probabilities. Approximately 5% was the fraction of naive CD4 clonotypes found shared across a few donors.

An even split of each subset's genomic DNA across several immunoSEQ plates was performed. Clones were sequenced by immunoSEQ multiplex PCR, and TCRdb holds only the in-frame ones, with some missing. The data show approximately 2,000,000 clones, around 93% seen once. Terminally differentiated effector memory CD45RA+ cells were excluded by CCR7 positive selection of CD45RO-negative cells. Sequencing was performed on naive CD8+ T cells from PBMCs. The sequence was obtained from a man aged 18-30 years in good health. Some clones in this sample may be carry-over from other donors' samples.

CDR3 DNA sequence: TGTGCCAGCAGCTTGGGGACAGGGGTCGATACGCAGTATTTT. Translating it yields CASSLGTGVDTQYF. The chain employs TRBV5-6 and TRBJ2-3, with 9 nucleotides matching TRBD1. CDR3 length equals 14 residues. With V trimmed by 0 bases and J by 6 bases, 2 bases remained unmatched. Germline V CDR1 and CDR2: SGHDT, YYEEEE. Complete variable domain (other parts from reference TRBV5-6 and TRBJ2-3): DAGVTQSPTHLIKTRGQQVTLRCSPKSGHDTVSWYQQALGQGPQFIFQYYEEEERQRGNFPDRFSGHQFPNYSSELNVNALLLGDSALYLCASSLGTGVDTQYFGPGTRLTVL.